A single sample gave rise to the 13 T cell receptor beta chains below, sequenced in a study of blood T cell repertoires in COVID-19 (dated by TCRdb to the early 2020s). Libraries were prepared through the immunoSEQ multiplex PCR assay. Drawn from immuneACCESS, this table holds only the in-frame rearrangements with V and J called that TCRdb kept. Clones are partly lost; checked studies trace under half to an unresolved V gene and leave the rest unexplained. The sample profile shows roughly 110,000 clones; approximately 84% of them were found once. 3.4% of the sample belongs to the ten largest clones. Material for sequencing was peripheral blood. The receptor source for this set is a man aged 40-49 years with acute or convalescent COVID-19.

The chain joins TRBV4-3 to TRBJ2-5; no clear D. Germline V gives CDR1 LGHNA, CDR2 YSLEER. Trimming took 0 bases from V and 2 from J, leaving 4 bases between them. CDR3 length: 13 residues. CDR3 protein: CASSQDPQETQYF. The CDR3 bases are TGCGCCAGCAGCCAAGATCCGCAAGAGACCCAGTACTTC.

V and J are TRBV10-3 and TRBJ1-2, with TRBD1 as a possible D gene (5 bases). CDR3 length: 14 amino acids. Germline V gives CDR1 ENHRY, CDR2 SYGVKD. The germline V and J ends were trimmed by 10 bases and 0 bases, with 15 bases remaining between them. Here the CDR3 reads CATLVGGSNYGYTF. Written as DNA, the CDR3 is TGTGCCACCCTCGTGGGGGGATCTAACTATGGCTACACCTTC.

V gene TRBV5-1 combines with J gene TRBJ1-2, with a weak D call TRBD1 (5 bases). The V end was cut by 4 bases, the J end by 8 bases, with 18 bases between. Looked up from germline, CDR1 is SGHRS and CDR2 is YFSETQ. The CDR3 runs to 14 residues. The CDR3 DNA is TGCGCCAGCAGCCCGGCGGGGTTATACAGGGGCTACACCTTC. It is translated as CASSPAGLYRGYTF. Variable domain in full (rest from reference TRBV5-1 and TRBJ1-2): KAGVTQTPRYLIKTRGQQVTLSCSPISGHRSVSWYQQTPGQGLQFLFEYFSETQRNKGNFPGRFSGRQFSNSRSEMNVSTLELGDSALYLCASSPAGLYRGYTFGSGTRLTVV.

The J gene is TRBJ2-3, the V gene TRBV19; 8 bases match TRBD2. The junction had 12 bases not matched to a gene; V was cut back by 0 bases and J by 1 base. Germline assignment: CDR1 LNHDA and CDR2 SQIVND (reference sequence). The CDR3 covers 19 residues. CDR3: CASSIEGRGVFTRTDTQYF. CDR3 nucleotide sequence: TGTGCCAGTAGTATAGAAGGGCGGGGGGTCTTCACTCGCACAGATACGCAGTATTTT.

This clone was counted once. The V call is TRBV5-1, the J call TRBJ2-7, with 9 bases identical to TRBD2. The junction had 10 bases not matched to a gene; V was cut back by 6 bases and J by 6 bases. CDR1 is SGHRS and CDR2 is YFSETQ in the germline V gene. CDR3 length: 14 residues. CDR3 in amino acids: CASTFAGGLLEQYF. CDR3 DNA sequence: TGCGCCAGCACATTCGCGGGGGGGCTCCTCGAGCAGTACTTC.

The chain's CDR3 is CASSPTGAENEKLFF. The CDR3 DNA is TGCGCCAGCAGCCCGACAGGGGCGGAGAATGAAAAACTGTTTTTT. V is TRBV5-1 and J is TRBJ1-4, with 8 bases lining up with TRBD1. Germline-derived CDR1 and CDR2 are SGHRS and YFSETQ. The junction had 7 bases not matched to a gene; V was cut back by 4 bases and J by 5 bases. CDR3 length: 15 amino acids. The variable domain in full, with the rest retrieved from reference TRBV5-1 and TRBJ1-4, is KAGVTQTPRYLIKTRGQQVTLSCSPISGHRSVSWYQQTPGQGLQFLFEYFSETQRNKGNFPGRFSGRQFSNSRSEMNVSTLELGDSALYLCASSPTGAENEKLFFGSGTQLSVL.

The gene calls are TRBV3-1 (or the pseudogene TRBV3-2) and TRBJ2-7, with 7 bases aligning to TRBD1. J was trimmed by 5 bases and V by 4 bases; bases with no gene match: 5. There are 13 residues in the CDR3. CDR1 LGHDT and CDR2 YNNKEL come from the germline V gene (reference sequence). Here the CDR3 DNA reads TGTGCCAGCAGCCGGGGACAGTTGAACGAGCAGTACTTC. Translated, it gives CASSRGQLNEQYF.

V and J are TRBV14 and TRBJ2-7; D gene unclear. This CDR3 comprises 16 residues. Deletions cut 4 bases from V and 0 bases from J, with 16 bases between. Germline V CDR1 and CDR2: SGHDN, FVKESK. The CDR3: CASSPVETVVSYEQYF. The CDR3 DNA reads TGTGCCAGCAGCCCCGTGGAGACGGTGGTCTCCTACGAGCAGTACTTC.

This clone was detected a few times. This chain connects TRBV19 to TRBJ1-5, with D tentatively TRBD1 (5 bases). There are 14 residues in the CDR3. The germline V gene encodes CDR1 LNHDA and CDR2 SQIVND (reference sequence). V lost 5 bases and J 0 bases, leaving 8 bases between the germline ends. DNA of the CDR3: TGTGCCAGTAGTCGGACACTTAGCAATCAGCCCCAGCATTTT. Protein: CASSRTLSNQPQHF. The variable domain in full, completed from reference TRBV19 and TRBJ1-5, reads DGGITQSPKYLFRKEGQNVTLSCEQNLNHDAMYWYRQDPGQGLRLIYYSQIVNDFQKGDIAEGYSVSREKKESFPLTVTSAQKNPTAFYLCASSRTLSNQPQHFGDGTRLSIL.

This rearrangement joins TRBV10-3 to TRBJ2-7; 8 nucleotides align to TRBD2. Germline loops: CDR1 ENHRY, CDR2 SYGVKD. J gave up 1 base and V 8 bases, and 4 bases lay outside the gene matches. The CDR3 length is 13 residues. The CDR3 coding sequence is TGTGCCATCGCGGGGGGTCGGTCCTACGAGCAGTACTTC. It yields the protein CAIAGGRSYEQYF.

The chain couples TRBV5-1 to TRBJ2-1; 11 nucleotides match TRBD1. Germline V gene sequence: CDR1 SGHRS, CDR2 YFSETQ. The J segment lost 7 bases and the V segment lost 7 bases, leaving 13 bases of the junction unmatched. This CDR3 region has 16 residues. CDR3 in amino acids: CASGWEVGTGGNEQFF. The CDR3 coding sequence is TGCGCCAGCGGATGGGAGGTGGGGACAGGGGGAAATGAGCAGTTCTTC. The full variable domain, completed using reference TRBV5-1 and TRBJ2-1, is KAGVTQTPRYLIKTRGQQVTLSCSPISGHRSVSWYQQTPGQGLQFLFEYFSETQRNKGNFPGRFSGRQFSNSRSEMNVSTLELGDSALYLCASGWEVGTGGNEQFFGPGTRLTVL.

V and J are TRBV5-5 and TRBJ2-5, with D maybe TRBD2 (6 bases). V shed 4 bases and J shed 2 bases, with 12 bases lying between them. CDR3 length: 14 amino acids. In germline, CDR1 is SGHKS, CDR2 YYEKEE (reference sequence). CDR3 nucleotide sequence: TGTGCCAGCAGCAGGGCGGGGTCACAAGAGACCCAGTACTTC. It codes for CASSRAGSQETQYF.

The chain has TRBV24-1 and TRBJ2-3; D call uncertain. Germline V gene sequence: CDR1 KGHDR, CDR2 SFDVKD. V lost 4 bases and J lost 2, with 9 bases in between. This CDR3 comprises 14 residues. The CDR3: CATSEFRVTDTQYF. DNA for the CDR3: TGTGCCACCAGTGAGTTCCGGGTCACAGATACGCAGTATTTT.